This TCR beta chain comes out of a study of T cell repertoires in cytomegalovirus infection. This clonotype was observed at least ten times. TCRdb reanalysed the reads using MiXCR and keeps one entry per CDR3 protein. The data contain some 390,000 distinct CDR3 sequences, over 15% of them singletons. V dropped 2 bases and J dropped 4 bases, with 12 bases sitting between them. The CDR3 is made up of 15 amino acids. Germline assignment: CDR1 SGHTA and CDR2 FQGNSA. The TCR originated in a human donor in good health (CMV status not recorded). Some clones in this sample may be carry-over from other donors' samples. What was sequenced was PBMCs. The gene calls are TRBV7-2 and TRBJ2-1; maybe TRBD2 (7 bases). The chain's CDR3 is CASSLYGGAYNEQFF. The CDR3 DNA sequence: TGTGCCAGCAGCTTATATGGGGGGGCGTACAATGAGCAGTTCTTC.